This T cell receptor (beta chain) was sequenced during a study of blood T cell repertoires in COVID-19. J gave up 3 bases and V 2 bases, and 3 bases lay outside the gene matches. CDR1 is MNHNY, CDR2 SVGAGI, per germline (reference sequence). This CDR3 comprises 15 residues. Participants were aged about 18 to 90 years, lived in roughly 23 US areas, and enrolled virtually. Participant reports of clinical history set cohort assignment. Per the study methods: Nucleated cell number was recorded as an estimate derived from reference gene primer amplification. This table comes from immunoSEQ multiplex PCR, and its TCRdb copy is limited to in-frame clones, with some not included. The V and J calls and clone size come from that table; D and trimming were worked out from the DNA. In the table there are approximately 220,000 clones, around 83% of which are singletons. This clone came up once.

J is TRBJ2-3 and V is TRBV6-6; 9 nucleotides match TRBD2. The sample was PBMCs or T cells enriched from blood (not recorded which). This receptor was obtained from a woman aged 40 to 50 with acute COVID-19. DNA for the CDR3: TGTGCCAGCAGTTACGGTCTAGCGGGAACAGATACGCAGTATTTT. Protein: CASSYGLAGTDTQYF.